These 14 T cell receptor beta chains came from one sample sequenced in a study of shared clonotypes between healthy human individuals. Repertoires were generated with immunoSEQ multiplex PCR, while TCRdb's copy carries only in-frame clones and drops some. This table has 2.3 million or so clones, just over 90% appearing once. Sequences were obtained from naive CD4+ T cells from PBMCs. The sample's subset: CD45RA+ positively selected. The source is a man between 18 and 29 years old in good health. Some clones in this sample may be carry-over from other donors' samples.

CDR3 amino acids: CASSLVPGTGAFGELFF. Written as DNA, the CDR3 is TGTGCCAGCAGCTTGGTTCCCGGGACAGGGGCCTTCGGGGAGCTGTTTTTT. This rearrangement joins TRBV7-3 to TRBJ2-2; TRBD1 aligns across 10 bases. The CDR3 covers 17 residues. Germline V gene data show CDR1 as SGHTA and CDR2 as FQGTGA. V was clipped by 3 bases and J by 7 bases; unmatched bases: 11.

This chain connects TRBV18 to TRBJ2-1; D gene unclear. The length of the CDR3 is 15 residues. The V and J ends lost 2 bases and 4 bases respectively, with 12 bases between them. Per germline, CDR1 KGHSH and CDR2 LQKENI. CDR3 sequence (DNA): TGTGCCAGCTCACCAGAGGAGAAAAGTTACAATGAGCAGTTCTTC. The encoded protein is CASSPEEKSYNEQFF.

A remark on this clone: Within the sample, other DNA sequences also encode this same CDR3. CDR3 DNA: TGTGCCAGCAGCTTATCAGGTAATCAGCCCCAGCATTTT. Amino acids: CASSLSGNQPQHF. The chain employs TRBV7-2 and TRBJ1-5; D is unresolved. The CDR3 runs 13 residues. Germline V lookup: CDR1 SGHTA, CDR2 FQGNSA. Trimming stripped 2 bases from V and 4 bases from J, with 6 bases between.

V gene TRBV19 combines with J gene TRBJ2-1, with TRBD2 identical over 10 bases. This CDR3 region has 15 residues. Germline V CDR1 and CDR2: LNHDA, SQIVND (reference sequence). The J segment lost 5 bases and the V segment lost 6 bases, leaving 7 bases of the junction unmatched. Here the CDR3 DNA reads TGTGCCAGTAGAGCCGGGACTAGCGAGAACAATGAGCAGTTCTTC. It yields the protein CASRAGTSENNEQFF.

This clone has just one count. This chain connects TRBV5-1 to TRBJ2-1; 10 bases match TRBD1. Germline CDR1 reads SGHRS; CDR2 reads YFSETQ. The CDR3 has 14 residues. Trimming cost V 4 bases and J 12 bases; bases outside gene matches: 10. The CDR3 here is CASSKDRGQYRQFF. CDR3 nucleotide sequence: TGCGCCAGCAGCAAAGACAGGGGGCAGTACCGGCAGTTCTTC.

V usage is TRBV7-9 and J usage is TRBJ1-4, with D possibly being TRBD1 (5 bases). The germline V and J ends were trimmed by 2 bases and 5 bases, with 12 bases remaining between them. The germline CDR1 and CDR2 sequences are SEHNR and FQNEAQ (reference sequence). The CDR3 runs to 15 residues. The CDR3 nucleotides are TGTGCCAGCAGCTTATCTAGGGGCTTCAATGAAAAACTGTTTTTT. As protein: CASSLSRGFNEKLFF.

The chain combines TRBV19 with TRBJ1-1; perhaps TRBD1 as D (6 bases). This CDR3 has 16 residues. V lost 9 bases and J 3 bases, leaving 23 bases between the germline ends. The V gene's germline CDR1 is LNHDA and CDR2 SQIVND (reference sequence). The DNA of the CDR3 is TGTGCCAGCCGAAGATGGCCACAGGGAAAATACACTGAAGCTTTCTTT. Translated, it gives CASRRWPQGKYTEAFF.

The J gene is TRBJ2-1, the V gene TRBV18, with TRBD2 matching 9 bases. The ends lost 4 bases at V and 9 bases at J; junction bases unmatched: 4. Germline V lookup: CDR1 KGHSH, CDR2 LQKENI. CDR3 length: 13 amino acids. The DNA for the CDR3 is TGTGCCAGCTCACGTTCTAGCGGGGTTGAGCAGTTCTTC. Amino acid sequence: CASSRSSGVEQFF.

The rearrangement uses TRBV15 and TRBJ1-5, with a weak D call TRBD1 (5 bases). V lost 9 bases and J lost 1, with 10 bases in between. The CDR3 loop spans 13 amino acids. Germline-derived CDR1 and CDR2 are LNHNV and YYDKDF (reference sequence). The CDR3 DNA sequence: TGTGCCACGGGGGGGTCCAGCAATCAGCCCCAGCATTTT. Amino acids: CATGGSSNQPQHF.

CDR3 amino acids: CASSSTGLNHQPQHF. The CDR3 DNA reads as TGTGCCAGCAGCTCGACAGGGCTTAATCATCAGCCCCAGCATTTT. The chain has TRBV27 and TRBJ1-5; 7 bases map to TRBD1. The CDR3 consists of 15 residues. The V and J ends lost 6 bases and 5 bases, in that order; junction bases with no gene match: 10. CDR1 MNHEY and CDR2 SMNVEV come from the germline V gene (reference sequence).

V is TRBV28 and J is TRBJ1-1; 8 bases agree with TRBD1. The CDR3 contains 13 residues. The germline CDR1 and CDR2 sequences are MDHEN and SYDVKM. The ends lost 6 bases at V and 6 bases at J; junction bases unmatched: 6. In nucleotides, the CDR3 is TGTGCCAGCAGCCTCGGACAGGGAGCTGAAGCTTTCTTT. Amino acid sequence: CASSLGQGAEAFF.

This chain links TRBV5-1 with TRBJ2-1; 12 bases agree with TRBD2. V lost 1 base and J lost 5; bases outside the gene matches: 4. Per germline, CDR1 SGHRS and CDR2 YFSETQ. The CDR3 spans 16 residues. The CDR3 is CASSLFSSGRDNEQFF. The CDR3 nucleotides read TGCGCCAGCAGCTTGTTTTCTAGCGGGAGGGACAATGAGCAGTTCTTC. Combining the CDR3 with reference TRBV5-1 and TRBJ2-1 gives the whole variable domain KAGVTQTPRYLIKTRGQQVTLSCSPISGHRSVSWYQQTPGQGLQFLFEYFSETQRNKGNFPGRFSGRQFSNSRSEMNVSTLELGDSALYLCASSLFSSGRDNEQFFGPGTRLTVL.

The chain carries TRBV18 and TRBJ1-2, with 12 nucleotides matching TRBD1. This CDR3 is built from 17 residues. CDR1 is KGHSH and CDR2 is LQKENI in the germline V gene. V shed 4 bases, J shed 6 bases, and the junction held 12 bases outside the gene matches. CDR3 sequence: CASSLRIPGQGADGYTF. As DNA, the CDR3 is TGTGCCAGCTCACTTCGTATACCGGGACAGGGGGCAGATGGCTACACCTTC. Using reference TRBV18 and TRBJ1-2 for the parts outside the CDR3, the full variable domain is NAGVMQNPRHLVRRRGQEARLRCSPMKGHSHVYWYRQLPEEGLKFMVYLQKENIIDESGMPKERFSAEFPKEGPSILRIQQVVRGDSAAYFCASSLRIPGQGADGYTFGSGTRLTVV.

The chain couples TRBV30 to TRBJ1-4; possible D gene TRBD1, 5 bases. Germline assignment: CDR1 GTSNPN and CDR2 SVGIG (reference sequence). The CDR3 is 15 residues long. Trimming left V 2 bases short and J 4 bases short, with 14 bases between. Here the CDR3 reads CAWSTSGTYNEKLFF. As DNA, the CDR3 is TGTGCCTGGAGTACCTCCGGGACCTATAATGAAAAACTGTTTTTT.